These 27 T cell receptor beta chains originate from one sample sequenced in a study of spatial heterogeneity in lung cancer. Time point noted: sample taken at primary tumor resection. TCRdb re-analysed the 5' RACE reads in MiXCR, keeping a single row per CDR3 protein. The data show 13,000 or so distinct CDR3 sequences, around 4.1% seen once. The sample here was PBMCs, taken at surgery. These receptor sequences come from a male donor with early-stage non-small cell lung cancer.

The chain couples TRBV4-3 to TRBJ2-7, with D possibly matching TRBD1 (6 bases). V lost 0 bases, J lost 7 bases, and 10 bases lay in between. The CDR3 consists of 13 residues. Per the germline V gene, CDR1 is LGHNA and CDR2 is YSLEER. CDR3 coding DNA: TGCGCCAGCAGCCAAGAGCCTCAGGGGGAGCAGTACTTC. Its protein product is CASSQEPQGEQYF.

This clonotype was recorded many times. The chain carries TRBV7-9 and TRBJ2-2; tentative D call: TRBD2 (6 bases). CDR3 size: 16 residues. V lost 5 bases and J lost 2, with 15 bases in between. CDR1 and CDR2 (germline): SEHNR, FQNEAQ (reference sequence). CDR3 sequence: CASSPDGGLNTGELFF. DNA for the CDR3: TGTGCCAGCAGCCCAGACGGAGGGCTCAACACCGGGGAGCTGTTTTTT.

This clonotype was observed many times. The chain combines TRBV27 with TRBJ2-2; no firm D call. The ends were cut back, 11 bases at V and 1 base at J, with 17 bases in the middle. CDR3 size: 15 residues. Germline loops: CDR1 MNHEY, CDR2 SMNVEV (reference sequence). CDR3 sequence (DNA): TGTGCCCGACCCCCCAAAAAACGGAACACCGGGGAGCTGTTTTTT. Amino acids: CARPPKKRNTGELFF.

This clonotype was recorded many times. In nucleotides, the CDR3 is TGTGCCAGCAGTGACTACGGACGGACTAACTATGGCTACACCTTC. Amino acids: CASSDYGRTNYGYTF. This rearrangement joins TRBV6-2 or TRBV6-3 to TRBJ1-2; no clear D gene. Germline V gene lookup returns CDR1 MNHEY and CDR2 SVGEGT. This CDR3 has 15 amino acids. V was cut by 5 bases and J by 0 bases, with 13 bases left in between.

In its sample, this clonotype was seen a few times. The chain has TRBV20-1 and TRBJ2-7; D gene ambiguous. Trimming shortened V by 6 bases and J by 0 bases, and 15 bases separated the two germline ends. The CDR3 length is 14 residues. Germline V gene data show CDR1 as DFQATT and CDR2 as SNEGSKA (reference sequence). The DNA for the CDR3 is TGCAGTGCCCGCCGAAGGCAGGACTCCTACGAGCAGTACTTC. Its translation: CSARRRQDSYEQYF.

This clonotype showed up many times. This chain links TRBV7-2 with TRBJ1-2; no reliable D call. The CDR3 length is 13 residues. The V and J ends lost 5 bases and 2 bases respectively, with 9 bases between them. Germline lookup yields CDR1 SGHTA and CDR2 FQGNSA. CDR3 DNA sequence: TGTGCCAGCAGCGCCGGGTTCAACTATGGCTACACCTTC. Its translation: CASSAGFNYGYTF.

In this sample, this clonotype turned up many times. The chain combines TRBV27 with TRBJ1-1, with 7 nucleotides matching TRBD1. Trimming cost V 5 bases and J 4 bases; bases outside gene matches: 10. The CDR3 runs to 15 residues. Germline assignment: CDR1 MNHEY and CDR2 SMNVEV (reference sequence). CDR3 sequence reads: CASSVNRGGGTEAFF. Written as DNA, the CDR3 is TGTGCCAGCAGTGTCAACAGGGGAGGAGGCACTGAAGCTTTCTTT.

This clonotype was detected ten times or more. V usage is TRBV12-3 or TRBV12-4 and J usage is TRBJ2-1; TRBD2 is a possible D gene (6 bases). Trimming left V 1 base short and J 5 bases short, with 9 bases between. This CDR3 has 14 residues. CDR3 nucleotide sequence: TGTGCCAGCAGTTTAGGCGGGGTGGACAATGAGCAGTTCTTC. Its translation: CASSLGGVDNEQFF.

The CDR3 reads CASSLSGGPTRKQFF. Here the CDR3 DNA reads TGTGCCAGCAGTTTATCGGGCGGACCCACTAGGAAGCAGTTCTTC. The rearrangement joins TRBV27 to TRBJ2-1, with a possible D match to TRBD2 (5 bases). The germline V gene has CDR1 MNHEY and CDR2 SMNVEV (reference sequence). V lost 0 bases, J lost 11 bases, and 17 bases lay in between. The CDR3 has 15 residues.

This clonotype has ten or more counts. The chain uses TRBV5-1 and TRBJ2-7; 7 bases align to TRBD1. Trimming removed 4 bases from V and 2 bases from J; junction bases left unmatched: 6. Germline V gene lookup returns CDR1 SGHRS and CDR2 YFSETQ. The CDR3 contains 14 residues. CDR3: CASSPQTGTYEQYF. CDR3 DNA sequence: TGCGCCAGCAGCCCACAGACAGGGACCTACGAGCAGTACTTC.

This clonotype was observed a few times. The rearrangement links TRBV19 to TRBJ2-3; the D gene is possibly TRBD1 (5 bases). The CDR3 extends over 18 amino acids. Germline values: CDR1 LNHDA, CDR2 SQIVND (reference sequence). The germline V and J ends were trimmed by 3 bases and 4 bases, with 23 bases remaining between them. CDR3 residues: CASSMAYLARGPADTQYF. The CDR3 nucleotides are TGTGCCAGTAGTATGGCTTATTTGGCTAGGGGCCCGGCAGATACGCAGTATTTT.

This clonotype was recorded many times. CDR3 in amino acids: CASSERADYGYTF. The CDR3 DNA reads as TGTGCCAGCAGTGAAAGGGCAGACTATGGCTACACCTTC. The chain employs TRBV6-1 and TRBJ1-2; D is ambiguous. There are 13 residues in the CDR3. Germline values: CDR1 MNHNS, CDR2 SASEGT. Deletions cut 2 bases from V and 3 bases from J, with 7 bases between.

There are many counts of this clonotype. The CDR3 reads CASSSGQSSYEQYF. As DNA, the CDR3 is TGTGCCAGCAGCTCCGGACAGAGCTCCTACGAGCAGTACTTC. The chain combines TRBV7-2 with TRBJ2-7; a possible D gene is TRBD1 (6 bases). The V end lost 4 bases, the J end lost 0 bases, and 10 bases lay between the germline ends. This CDR3 has 14 residues. From germline, CDR1 is SGHTA and CDR2 FQGNSA.

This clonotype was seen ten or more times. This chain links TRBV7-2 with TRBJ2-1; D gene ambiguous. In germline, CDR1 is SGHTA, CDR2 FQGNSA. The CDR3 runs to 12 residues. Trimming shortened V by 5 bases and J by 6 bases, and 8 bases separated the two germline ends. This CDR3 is CASSGRSNEQFF. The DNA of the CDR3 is TGTGCCAGCAGCGGCAGGAGCAATGAGCAGTTCTTC.

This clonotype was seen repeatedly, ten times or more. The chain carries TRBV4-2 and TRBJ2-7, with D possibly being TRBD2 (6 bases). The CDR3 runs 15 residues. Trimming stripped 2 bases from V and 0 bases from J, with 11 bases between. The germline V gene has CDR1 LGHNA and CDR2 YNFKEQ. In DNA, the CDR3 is TGTGCCAGCAGCCAACGGGACTCGAGCTCCTACGAGCAGTACTTC. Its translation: CASSQRDSSSYEQYF.

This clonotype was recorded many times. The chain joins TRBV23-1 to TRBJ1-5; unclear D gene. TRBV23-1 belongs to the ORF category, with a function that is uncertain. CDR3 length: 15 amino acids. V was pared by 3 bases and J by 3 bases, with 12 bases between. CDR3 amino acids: CASSHPGVANQPQHF. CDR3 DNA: TGCGCCAGCAGTCACCCCGGGGTAGCCAATCAGCCCCAGCATTTT.

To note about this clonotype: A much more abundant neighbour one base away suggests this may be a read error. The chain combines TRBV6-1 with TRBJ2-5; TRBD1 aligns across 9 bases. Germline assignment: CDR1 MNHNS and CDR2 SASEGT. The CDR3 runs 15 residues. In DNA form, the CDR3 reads TGTGCCAGCAGTCCGACAGGGGGGTTCCAAAAGACCCAGTACTTC. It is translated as CASSPTGGFQKTQYF.

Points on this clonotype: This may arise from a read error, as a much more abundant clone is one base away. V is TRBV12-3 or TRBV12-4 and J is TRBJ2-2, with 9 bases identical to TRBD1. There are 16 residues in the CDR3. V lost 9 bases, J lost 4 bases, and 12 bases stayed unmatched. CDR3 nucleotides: TGTGCCAGAAGTCCGCACGGGACAGGGAGCACCGGGGAGCTGTTTTTT. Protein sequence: CARSPHGTGSTGELFF.

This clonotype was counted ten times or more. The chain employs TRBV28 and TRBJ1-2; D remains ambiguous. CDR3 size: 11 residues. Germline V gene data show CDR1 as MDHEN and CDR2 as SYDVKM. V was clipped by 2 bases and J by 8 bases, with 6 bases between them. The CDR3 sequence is CASSLRLGYTF. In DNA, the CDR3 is TGTGCCAGCAGTTTACGGTTAGGCTACACCTTC.

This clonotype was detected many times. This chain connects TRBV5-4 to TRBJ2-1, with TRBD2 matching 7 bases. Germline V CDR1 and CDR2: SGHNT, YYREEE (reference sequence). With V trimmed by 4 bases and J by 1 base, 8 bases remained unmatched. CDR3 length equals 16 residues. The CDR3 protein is CASSPGGAGSYNEQFF. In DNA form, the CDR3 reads TGTGCCAGCAGCCCTGGCGGAGCGGGGTCCTACAATGAGCAGTTCTTC.

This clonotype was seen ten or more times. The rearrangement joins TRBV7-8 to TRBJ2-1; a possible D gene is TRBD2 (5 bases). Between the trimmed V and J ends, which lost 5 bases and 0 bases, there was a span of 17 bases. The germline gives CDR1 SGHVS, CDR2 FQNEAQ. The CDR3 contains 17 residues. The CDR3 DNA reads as TGTGCCAGCAGCCGTCAATCGGACTTCTCCTCCTACAATGAGCAGTTCTTC. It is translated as CASSRQSDFSSYNEQFF.

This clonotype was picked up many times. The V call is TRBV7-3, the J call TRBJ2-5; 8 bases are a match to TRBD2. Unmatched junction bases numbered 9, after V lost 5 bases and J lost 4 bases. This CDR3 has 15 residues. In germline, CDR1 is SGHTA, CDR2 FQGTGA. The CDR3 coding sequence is TGTGCCAGCAGCCCCGGGAGGGCCCTCGGAGAGACCCAGTACTTC. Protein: CASSPGRALGETQYF.

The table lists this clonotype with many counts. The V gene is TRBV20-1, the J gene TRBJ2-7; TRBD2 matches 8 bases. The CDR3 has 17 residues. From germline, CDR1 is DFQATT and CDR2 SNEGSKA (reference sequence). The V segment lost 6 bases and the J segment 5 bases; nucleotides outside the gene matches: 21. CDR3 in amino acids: CSADLTSGPLTRDEQYF. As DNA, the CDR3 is TGCAGTGCCGACCTAACTAGCGGTCCCCTTACCCGGGACGAGCAGTACTTC.

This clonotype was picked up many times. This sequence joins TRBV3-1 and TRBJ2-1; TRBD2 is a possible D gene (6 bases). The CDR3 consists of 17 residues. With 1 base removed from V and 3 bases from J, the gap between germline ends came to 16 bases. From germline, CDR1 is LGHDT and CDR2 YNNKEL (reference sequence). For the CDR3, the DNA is TGTGCCAGCAGCCAAGCTGTGGGGGGAGGAGGCTACAATGAGCAGTTCTTC. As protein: CASSQAVGGGGYNEQFF.

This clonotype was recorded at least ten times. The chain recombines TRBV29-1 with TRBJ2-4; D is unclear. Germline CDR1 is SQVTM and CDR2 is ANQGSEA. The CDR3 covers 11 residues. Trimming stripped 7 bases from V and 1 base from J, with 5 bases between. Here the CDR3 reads CSALAKNIQYF. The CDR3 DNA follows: TGCAGCGCCCTCGCCAAAAACATTCAGTACTTC. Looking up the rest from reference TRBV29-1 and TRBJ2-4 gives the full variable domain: SAVISQKPSRDICQRGTSLTIQCQVDSQVTMMFWYRQQPGQSLTLIATANQGSEATYESGFVIDKFPISRPNLTFSTLTVSNMSPEDSSIYLCSALAKNIQYFGAGTRLSVL.

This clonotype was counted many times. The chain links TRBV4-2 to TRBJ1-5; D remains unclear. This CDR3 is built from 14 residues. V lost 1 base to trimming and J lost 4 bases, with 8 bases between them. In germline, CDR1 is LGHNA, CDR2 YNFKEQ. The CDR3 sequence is CASSQVDNNQPQHF. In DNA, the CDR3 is TGTGCCAGCAGCCAAGTTGATAATAATCAGCCCCAGCATTTT.

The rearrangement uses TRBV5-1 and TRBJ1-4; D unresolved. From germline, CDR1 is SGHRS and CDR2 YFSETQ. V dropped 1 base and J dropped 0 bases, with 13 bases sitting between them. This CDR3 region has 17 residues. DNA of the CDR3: TGCGCCAGCAGCTTGAGCCAGGCCACTGCAACTAATGAAAAACTGTTTTTT. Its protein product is CASSLSQATATNEKLFF.